Listed here are 16 T cell receptor beta chains from one sample, sequenced in a study of T cell responses to AZD1222 COVID-19 vaccine. TCRdb's table, derived via immunoSEQ multiplex PCR, lists solely in-frame clones and lacks some. This table holds around 150,000 clones, about four fifths found once. Specimen: peripheral blood, collected on day 0 of AZD1222 vaccination. The source of these receptors is an adult in good health.

The chain couples TRBV28 to TRBJ1-1; 7 bases match TRBD1. The CDR3 totals 15 residues. CDR1 and CDR2 (germline): MDHEN, SYDVKM. After removal of 6 bases from V and 2 bases from J, the junction contained 9 bases not matched to a gene. The CDR3 here is CASSPGTASNTEAFF. Here the CDR3 DNA reads TGTGCCAGCAGCCCCGGGACAGCATCAAACACTGAAGCTTTCTTT.

This clone was detected a few times. This rearrangement joins TRBV5-1 to TRBJ2-7; 11 bases align to TRBD1. Germline CDR1 SGHRS, CDR2 YFSETQ. J gave up 9 bases and V 9 bases, and 14 bases lay outside the gene matches. The CDR3 is 14 residues long. The CDR3 sequence: CATSPGTGGNLQYF. The CDR3 DNA is TGCGCCACCTCCCCCGGGACAGGGGGTAATCTGCAGTACTTC.

This clone came up a few times. The chain is built from TRBV6-1 and TRBJ1-1; 7 nucleotides match TRBD1. The CDR3 length is 12 residues. V shed 3 bases, J shed 10 bases, and the junction held 5 bases outside the gene matches. Germline-derived CDR1 and CDR2 are MNHNS and SASEGT. DNA of the CDR3: TGTGCCAGCAGTGACAGGGGGAAACGAGCTTTCTTT. It encodes CASSDRGKRAFF.

The chain couples TRBV5-1 to TRBJ2-7, with TRBD1 matching over 7 bases. The ends lost 5 bases at V and 3 bases at J; junction bases unmatched: 8. The CDR3 extends over 14 amino acids. From germline, CDR1 is SGHRS and CDR2 YFSETQ. In DNA, the CDR3 is TGCGCCAGCAGTGCTGCGACAGGGAGCTACGAGCAGTACTTC. This sequence encodes CASSAATGSYEQYF.

The CDR3 spells CASGRTSSNYGYTF. For the CDR3, the DNA is TGTGCCAGCGGGAGGACCTCTTCTAACTATGGCTACACCTTC. V usage is TRBV6-5 and J usage is TRBJ1-2; D gene uncertain. The CDR3 spans 14 residues. Germline-derived CDR1 and CDR2 are MNHEY and SVGAGI. V lost 8 bases to trimming and J lost 0 bases, with 13 bases between them.

The genes are TRBV5-4 and TRBJ1-3, with D uncertain. Germline V lookup: CDR1 SGHNT, CDR2 YYREEE (reference sequence). The CDR3 is made up of 13 amino acids. V was shortened by 4 bases and J by 3 bases, with 8 bases between the two germline ends. CDR3 residues: CASSAKDGNTIYF. In DNA, the CDR3 is TGTGCCAGCAGCGCCAAGGATGGAAACACCATATATTTT.

This chain joins TRBV5-1 and TRBJ2-3; no reliable D call. There are 14 residues in the CDR3. Germline V gene data show CDR1 as SGHRS and CDR2 as YFSETQ. V gave up 0 bases and J gave up 1 base, with 6 bases separating them. The CDR3 region is CASSLVLGTDTQYF. CDR3 nucleotide sequence: TGCGCCAGCAGCTTGGTTTTGGGCACAGATACGCAGTATTTT.

The gene calls are TRBV19 and TRBJ1-1, with 9 positions matching TRBD1. Germline-derived CDR1 and CDR2 are LNHDA and SQIVND (reference sequence). There are 14 residues in the CDR3. Unmatched junction bases numbered 3, after V lost 6 bases and J lost 1 base. The CDR3 region is CASRQGQGNTEAFF. The CDR3 DNA reads TGTGCCAGTAGACAGGGACAGGGGAACACTGAAGCTTTCTTT.

This rearrangement joins TRBV7-9 to TRBJ1-2; D call uncertain. From germline, CDR1 is SEHNR and CDR2 FQNEAQ (reference sequence). The CDR3 is 12 amino acids. V was cut by 2 bases and J by 8 bases, with 9 bases left in between. CDR3 coding DNA: TGTGCCAGCAGCTTACAAGAGAAGGGCTACACCTTC. It encodes CASSLQEKGYTF.

V is TRBV30 and J is TRBJ1-5; TRBD1 aligns across 7 bases. Looked up from germline, CDR1 is GTSNPN and CDR2 is SVGIG (reference sequence). CDR3 size: 13 residues. With V trimmed by 3 bases and J by 6 bases, 5 bases remained unmatched. The CDR3 sequence is CAWSEDRVQPQHF. CDR3 bases: TGTGCCTGGAGCGAAGACAGGGTTCAGCCCCAGCATTTT. The entire variable domain, with the rest obtained from reference TRBV30 and TRBJ1-5, is as follows: SQTIHQWPATLVQPVGSPLSLECTVEGTSNPNLYWYRQAAGRGLQLLFYSVGIGQISSEVPQNLSASRPQDRQFILSSKKLLLSDSGFYLCAWSEDRVQPQHFGDGTRLSIL.

The chain combines TRBV9 with TRBJ2-2, with 10 bases aligning to TRBD1. The CDR3 is made up of 18 amino acids. Germline V gives CDR1 SGDLS, CDR2 YYNGEE. After removal of 1 base from V and 0 bases from J, the junction contained 6 bases not matched to a gene. The CDR3 sequence: CASSVLSGTGANTGELFF. For the CDR3, the DNA is TGTGCCAGCAGCGTACTATCCGGGACAGGGGCGAACACCGGGGAGCTGTTTTTT.

The chain uses TRBV19 and TRBJ1-2; possibly TRBD1 for D (6 bases). This CDR3 region has 14 residues. The germline gives CDR1 LNHDA, CDR2 SQIVND (reference sequence). V dropped 5 bases and J dropped 9 bases, with 19 bases sitting between them. In DNA, the CDR3 is TGTGCCAGTAGTTTTCGCGGGGGCGGGACCCGCTACACCTTC. Protein: CASSFRGGGTRYTF.

The chain has TRBV5-1 and TRBJ2-1, with 14 bases fitting TRBD2. Germline trimming cut 4 bases from V and 5 bases from J; bases unmatched to any gene: 14. Per germline, CDR1 SGHRS and CDR2 YFSETQ. The CDR3 consists of 19 residues. CDR3 amino acids: CASSRRTSGGQLLNNEQFF. The CDR3, as DNA: TGCGCCAGCAGCCGAAGGACTAGCGGGGGGCAACTACTCAACAATGAGCAGTTCTTC.

This clone occurred a few times. This chain links TRBV28 with TRBJ2-5, with TRBD1 matching over 7 bases. J gave up 3 bases and V 6 bases, and 16 bases lay outside the gene matches. The CDR3 totals 17 residues. Germline V gives CDR1 MDHEN, CDR2 SYDVKM. Written as DNA, the CDR3 is TGTGCCAGCAGCCTTATGGGGGACAGTAGAAGCAAAGAGACCCAGTACTTC. This translates into CASSLMGDSRSKETQYF.

V is TRBV2 and J is TRBJ1-5, with a possible D match to TRBD1 (6 bases). This CDR3 is built from 14 residues. The V gene lost 8 bases and the J gene lost 3 bases, with 14 bases spanning the gap. Germline lookup yields CDR1 SNHLY and CDR2 FYNNEI. The CDR3 DNA reads TGTGCCAGCGGTCTATCAGGGGCCAATCAGCCCCAGCATTTT. Its translation: CASGLSGANQPQHF.

The V gene is TRBV28, the J gene TRBJ2-7, with D unresolved. This CDR3 is 16 amino acids long. The ends were cut back, 10 bases at V and 0 bases at J, with 22 bases in the middle. CDR1 is MDHEN, CDR2 SYDVKM, per germline. The CDR3 region has the DNA TGTGCCACAGCTGCTGAATTACATCTAAGCTCCTACGAGCAGTACTTC. It encodes CATAAELHLSSYEQYF.